A single T cell receptor (beta chain) is shown here with its context. Its antigen is currently not known. Base qualities are not recorded, but no much larger clone differs from it by a single base. The data belong to a study of cytomegalovirus exposure and HLA in healthy donors (TCRdb year 2017). Regarding the complete study: According to an earlier analysis of 587 of the donors, 200 million or so T cells yielded over 100 million unique TCR beta sequences and about 280 Gb of sequence data. Among the roughly 380 genotyped donors, more than 70% belonged to the genetic ancestry cluster associated with self-reported Caucasian donors. In addition to the first cohort of around 670 subjects, a separate validation cohort of under 150 different subjects was used. The study aimed to test whether signatures of past pathogen exposure could be identified by cataloging public T cell receptors. Rather than using new phenotypic data, the later analysis identified candidate immune exposures from TCR beta sequences and from how often those sequences occurred across donors. Every repertoire in the discovery cohort had been generated on one and the same sequencing platform. To predict cytomegalovirus infection status, the study combined high-throughput TCR immunosequencing, statistical association of individual TCRs with disease status, and machine learning. The study profiled the T cell repertoires of 550 to 700 subjects by immunosequencing and related them to cytomegalovirus serostatus. HLA typing covered class I and class II loci at four-digit resolution. Typing coverage varied by locus: about 620-630 donors for A, B, C, DRB1 and DQB1; about 520 for DQA1; around 570 for DPA1; roughly 470 for DPB1. An earlier analysis of fewer than 700 of the donors applied high-throughput TCR beta sequencing to assess whether each TCR beta V gene segment acted as functional or pseudogenic. Alongside the repertoire data, information on donor age, sex, ethnicity and CMV serostatus was compiled. About 280 gigabases of sequencing data and roughly 81 million unique TCR sequences made up an early release that covered 640 HLA-typed donors. Because of strong linkage in the cohort, roughly five DR-DQ haplotypes were treated as single units for association and clustering. Across approximately 420 genotyped donors of the cohort, an average of about 240,000 unique TCR beta nucleotide sequences per donor were sequenced, and roughly a sixth of those sequences were non-productive. Genome-wide SNP genotypes for about 55% of the 666 donors were used in a later genetic analysis, which treated that subset as a discovery cohort. A later analysis re-examined previously published TCR beta repertoires from 500 to 700 donors and added high-resolution HLA genotyping to investigate patterns of TCR occurrence.

The receptor library was made with the immunoSEQ multiplex PCR assay. A mixture of 60 forward primers for TCR Vbeta segments and 13 reverse primers for TCR Jbeta segments was used in the multiplex PCR. The CDR3 region of rearranged TCR beta genes was amplified from genomic DNA with a multiplex PCR assay. The amplified TCR beta libraries were sequenced on the Illumina HiSeq System as 87-base-pair reads. Concerning the study's data processing: A later analysis tallied approximately 87 million unique TCR beta chains across the 666 repertoires, and some 12 million of those chains were shared by two or more donors. To remove PCR and sequencing errors, raw reads were error-corrected and collapsed into unique sequences using a nearest-neighbor algorithm that merged closely related sequences. V, D and J gene segments were assigned by aligning CDR3 sequences to IMGT reference sequences. For a sequence to be retained, a match of at least six nucleotides was required to both a V gene segment and a J gene segment. Rearrangements were classified as productive when the CDR3 lacked stop codons and remained in frame with V and J, and all other rearrangements were classified as non-productive. CDR3 was defined by IMGT convention, running from the second conserved V-encoded cysteine to the conserved J-encoded phenylalanine. The earlier analysis of roughly 590 of the donors excluded sequences that lacked an unambiguous match to a single V gene segment. In an earlier analysis of 587 of the donors, V segments were called functional above 56.7% productive rearrangements and were called segregating when the between-donor standard deviation exceeded 5%. A statistical classification framework was built for diagnosing cytomegalovirus status from the catalog of TCR beta chain sequences. In a later analysis, V and J genes were assigned by comparing TCR nucleotide sequences against IMGT/GENE-DB human TR gene sequences. A later analysis assigned CDR3 sequences and most-parsimonious VDJ recombination scenarios with the TCRdist pipeline. A later analysis defined each TCR beta chain by its CDR3 amino acid sequence plus V-gene family, and excluded reads lacking a unique V-gene family. In a later analysis, 450 to 600 highly shared, low-generation-probability nucleotide sequences were removed to address suspected cross-contamination and a sequencing artifact. A later analysis calculated a clonal expansion index for each public chain from normalized within-repertoire ranks of inferred template counts. A later analysis computed generation probabilities with a VDJ recombination model fitted to out-of-frame rearrangements, and checked the results against IGoR. Hypergeometric tests were used in a later analysis to score TCR-TCR, TCR-HLA and TCR-CMV co-occurrence, with a repertoire-size bias correction applied to the TCR pairs. A later analysis estimated false discovery rates by permuting HLA or CMV assignments 20 times. In a later analysis, co-occurring TCRs were grouped using DBSCAN, with TCRdist sequence similarity added in when clustering inside HLA-allele-positive subsets. Repertoires with fewer than 30,000 or more than 120,000 public chains, plus five repertoires with anomalous nucleotide sharing, were excluded from co-occurrence clustering. Not all clones reach the TCRdb copy of this immuneACCESS table, which keeps in-frame sequences only. Checked studies attribute under half of the gap to unresolved V genes and leave the rest unexplained. The DNA gave D and trimming, while V, J and clone size come from that table. The sample table records 200,000 or so clones; about 80% of these occur just once. The ten biggest clones cover around 2.1% of the sample.

The cohort was made up of about 610 healthy bone marrow donors. At the time of sampling, all cohort members were nominally healthy, though unrecorded immune exposures were likely present. The donor was CMV seropositive and belonged to the group of more than 250 seropositive cohort members. A peripheral blood sample was provided by each donor, and peripheral blood mononuclear cells were used for TCR beta sequencing. The Qiagen DNeasy Blood Extraction Kit was used to extract genomic DNA from the blood cell samples. What the study reported, not specific to this receptor: A later analysis found that most CMV-associated TCR beta chains appeared HLA-restricted, with HLA associations seemingly driven largely by CMV exposure. The study listed 150 to 200 TCR beta chains as associated with cytomegalovirus. Most TCR sequences were seen in very few donors, while some public TCRs were found in many individuals. In a later genetic analysis, a missense DCLRE1C variant was associated with V-gene and J-gene trimming of TCR beta chains, and the association was replicated in an independent cohort. The only immune exposure information available for the cohort was CMV serostatus. When HLA alleles, especially DR and DQ, strongly co-occurred, attributing TCR associations to individual alleles was difficult. According to the authors, the approach could potentially be generalized to other disease states and immunological phenotypes. This cohort had only TCR beta chains sequenced, and the lack of alpha or paired-chain data limited which features could be detected. In a later analysis, TCR association rates were found to vary across HLA loci, with the most associated TCRs seen for DRB1 alleles and the fewest for HLA-C alleles. A later genetic analysis reported fewer N-insertions in productive TCRs among donors in an Asian-associated ancestry cluster than the roughly 640-donor mean. In a later analysis, some 18,000 TCR beta sequences were associated with specific HLA alleles at a false discovery rate of 0.05. Because HLA typing was unavailable for some donors at each locus, only the typed subset was used in association tests. Approximately 18 rarely observed V segments, including chromosome 9 orphons, were excluded from the earlier analysis of several hundred of the donors because counts were too low. A later analysis reported that several top co-occurrence clusters appeared linked to parvovirus B19, influenza, CMV and Epstein-Barr virus. Broadly in line with IMGT annotations, most TCR beta V segments showed up in productive rearrangements about 87% or about 30% of the time in an earlier analysis of about 500 of the donors. Compared with equally common non-associated chains, HLA-associated TCR beta chains in a later analysis were more clonally expanded and had lower generation probabilities. Cytomegalovirus status was reported to be diagnosed by the classifier with high specificity and sensitivity in both the original and validation cohorts. Correlated functional status among segregating V segments might be attributable to linkage disequilibrium, but an unknown experimental factor could not be ruled out. The sequencing pipeline was judged likely to have produced a cluster of highly shared sequence variants as a technical artifact. Sequencing depth was assumed to be roughly uniform across donors in the presence/absence analyses, though that assumption may not hold. In vitro tests confirmed that a few of the cytomegalovirus-associated TCR beta chains recognize cytomegalovirus antigens. A further reported finding was that TCR beta sequences accurately predicted the HLA-A and HLA-B alleles for most subjects in the first cohort.

Sequencing was carried out using PBMCs. The sequence derives from a young woman in good health and CMV-seropositive.

The DNA reads as follows: TGTGCCAGCAGCCAGAGGGGGCTAGGGAGTGGCTACACCTTC. The resulting protein is CASSQRGLGSGYTF. The receptor chain draws on TRBV7-2 and TRBJ1-2, with 7 middle bases fitting TRBD1. Including cysteine and phenylalanine, the CDR3 has 14 amino acids. Only the CDR3 DNA stays, 42 bases, in frame from base 1. Germline trimming: 5 bases from V, 7 bases from J; junction bases outside gene matches: 10. The germline V gene provides CDR1 SGHTA and CDR2 FQGNSA.